Given below is one T cell receptor beta chain in context. Its antigen is not identified. The data were produced by immunoSEQ multiplex PCR, yet TCRdb's version contains in-frame clones alone and is incomplete. The repertoire has 200,000 to 250,000 clones, 90% to 95% of them found once; the top ten carry 1% to 1.2%. This entry belongs to a study of cytomegalovirus exposure and HLA in healthy donors. Study-level findings and limits: Among TCR beta chains, those listed as cytomegalovirus-associated numbered fewer than 200. Despite most TCR sequences being rare, some public TCRs occurred in many donors.

Donors came from a validation cohort of over a hundred subjects, distinct from the first 666-subject cohort. Germline-derived CDR1 and CDR2 are LNHDA and SQIVND (reference sequence). V was pared by 11 bases and J by 6 bases, with 19 bases between. The CDR3 is 13 amino acids. This receptor was taken from a woman under 30 in good health and CMV-seronegative. The rearrangement links TRBV19 to TRBJ1-2; perhaps TRBD1 as D (5 bases). Material for sequencing was PBMCs. The CDR3 nucleotides are TGTGCCGCGTCTTTACCCGGAGGGGATGGCTACACCTTC. This encodes CAASLPGGDGYTF.